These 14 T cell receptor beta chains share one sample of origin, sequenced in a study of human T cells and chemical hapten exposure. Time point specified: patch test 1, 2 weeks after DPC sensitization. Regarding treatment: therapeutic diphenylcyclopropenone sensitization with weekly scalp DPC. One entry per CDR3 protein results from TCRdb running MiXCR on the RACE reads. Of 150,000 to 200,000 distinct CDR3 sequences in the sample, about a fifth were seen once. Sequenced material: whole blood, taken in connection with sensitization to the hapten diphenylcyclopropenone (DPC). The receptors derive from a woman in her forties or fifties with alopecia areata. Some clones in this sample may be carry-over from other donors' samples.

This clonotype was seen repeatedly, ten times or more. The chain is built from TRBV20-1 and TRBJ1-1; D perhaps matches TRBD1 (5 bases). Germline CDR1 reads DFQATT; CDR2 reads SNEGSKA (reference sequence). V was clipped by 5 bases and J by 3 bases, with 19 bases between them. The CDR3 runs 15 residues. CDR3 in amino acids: CSARTPGPRDTEAFF. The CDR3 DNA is TGCAGTGCTCGAACCCCAGGGCCCCGGGACACTGAAGCTTTCTTT.

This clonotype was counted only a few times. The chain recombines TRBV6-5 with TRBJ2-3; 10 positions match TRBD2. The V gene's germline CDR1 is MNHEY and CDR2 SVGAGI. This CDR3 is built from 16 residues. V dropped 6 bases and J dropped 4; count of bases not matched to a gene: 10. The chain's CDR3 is CASSPEAGGRPDTQYF. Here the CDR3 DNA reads TGTGCCAGCAGCCCAGAAGCGGGAGGGCGTCCAGATACGCAGTATTTT.

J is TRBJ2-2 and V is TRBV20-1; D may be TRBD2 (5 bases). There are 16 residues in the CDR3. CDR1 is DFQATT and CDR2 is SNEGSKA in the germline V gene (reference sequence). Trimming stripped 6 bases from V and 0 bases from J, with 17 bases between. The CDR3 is CSAGSLLASNTGELFF. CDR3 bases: TGCAGTGCCGGCTCCCTTCTAGCTTCGAACACCGGGGAGCTGTTTTTT.

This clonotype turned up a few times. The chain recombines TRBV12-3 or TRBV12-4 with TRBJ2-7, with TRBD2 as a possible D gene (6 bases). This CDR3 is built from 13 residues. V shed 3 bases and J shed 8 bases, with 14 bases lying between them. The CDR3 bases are TGTGCCAGCAGTTTTGGGGGGATGGGGAAGCAGTACTTC. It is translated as CASSFGGMGKQYF.

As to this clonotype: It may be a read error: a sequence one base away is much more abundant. The CDR3 DNA is TGTGCCAGCAGCTTATCGGGGGATACCTACGAGCAGTACTTC. This gives the protein CASSLSGDTYEQYF. This chain links TRBV11-3 with TRBJ2-7; D is possibly TRBD2 (6 bases). The CDR3 totals 14 residues. The V and J ends lost 2 bases and 2 bases respectively, with 10 bases between them. Germline CDR1 SGHNT, CDR2 YENEEA. The complete variable domain, with remaining parts taken from reference TRBV11-3 and TRBJ2-7, reads EAGVVQSPRYKIIEKKQPVAFWCNPISGHNTLYWYLQNLGQGPELLIRYENEEAVDDSQLPKDRFSAERLKGVDSTLKIQPAELGDSAVYLCASSLSGDTYEQYFGPGTRLTVT.

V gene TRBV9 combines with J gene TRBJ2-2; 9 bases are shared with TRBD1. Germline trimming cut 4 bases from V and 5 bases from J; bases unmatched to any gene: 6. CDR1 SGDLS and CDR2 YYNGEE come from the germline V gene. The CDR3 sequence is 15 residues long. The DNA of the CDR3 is TGTGCCAGCAGCCTTGGGACAGGGCCGACCGGGGAGCTGTTTTTT. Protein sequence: CASSLGTGPTGELFF.

CDR3 amino acids: CASTTSGRVDTGELFF. CDR3 nucleotide sequence: TGTGCCAGCACAACTAGCGGGAGGGTCGACACCGGGGAGCTGTTTTTT. The rearrangement joins TRBV2 to TRBJ2-2; 13 bases line up with TRBD2. V was pared by 7 bases and J by 3 bases, with 5 bases of the junction left unmatched. The V gene's germline CDR1 is SNHLY and CDR2 FYNNEI. The CDR3 length is 16 residues.

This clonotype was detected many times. The CDR3, as DNA: TGTGCCAGCAGTTTTGTGGGATCTGAGCAGTTCTTC. Protein product: CASSFVGSEQFF. V and J are TRBV28 and TRBJ2-1; D not certain. The germline V and J ends were trimmed by 3 bases and 9 bases, with 9 bases remaining between them. This CDR3 has 12 residues. Looked up from germline, CDR1 is MDHEN and CDR2 is SYDVKM. Full variable domain (missing parts from reference TRBV28 and TRBJ2-1): DVKVTQSSRYLVKRTGEKVFLECVQDMDHENMFWYRQDPGLGLRLIYFSYDVKMKEKGDIPEGYSVSREKKERFSLILESASTNQTSMYLCASSFVGSEQFFGPGTRLTVL.

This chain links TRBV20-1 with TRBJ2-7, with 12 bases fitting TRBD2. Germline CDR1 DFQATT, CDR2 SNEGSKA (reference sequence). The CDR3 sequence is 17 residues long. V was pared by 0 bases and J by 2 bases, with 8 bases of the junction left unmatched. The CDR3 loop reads CSARDRILAGGPYEQYF. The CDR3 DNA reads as TGCAGTGCTAGAGATCGGATCCTAGCGGGAGGGCCCTACGAGCAGTACTTC.

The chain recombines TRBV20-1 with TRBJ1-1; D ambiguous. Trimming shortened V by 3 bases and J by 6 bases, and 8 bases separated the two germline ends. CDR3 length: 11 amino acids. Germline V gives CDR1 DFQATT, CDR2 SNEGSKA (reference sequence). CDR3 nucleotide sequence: TGCAGTGCTAGGGTTTACTCTGAAGCTTTCTTT. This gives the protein CSARVYSEAFF.

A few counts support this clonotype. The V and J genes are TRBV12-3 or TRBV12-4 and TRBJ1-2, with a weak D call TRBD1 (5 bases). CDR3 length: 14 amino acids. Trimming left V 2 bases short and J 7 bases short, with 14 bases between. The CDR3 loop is CASSLHRRDGGYTF. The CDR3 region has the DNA TGTGCCAGCAGTTTACACAGGCGGGATGGTGGCTACACCTTC.

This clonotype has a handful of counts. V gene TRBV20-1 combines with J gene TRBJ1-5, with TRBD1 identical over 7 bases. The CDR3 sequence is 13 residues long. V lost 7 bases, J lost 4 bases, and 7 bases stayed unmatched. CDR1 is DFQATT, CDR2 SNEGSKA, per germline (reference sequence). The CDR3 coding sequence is TGCAGTGTTGCGGGACAGCCGAATCAGCCCCAGCATTTT. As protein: CSVAGQPNQPQHF.

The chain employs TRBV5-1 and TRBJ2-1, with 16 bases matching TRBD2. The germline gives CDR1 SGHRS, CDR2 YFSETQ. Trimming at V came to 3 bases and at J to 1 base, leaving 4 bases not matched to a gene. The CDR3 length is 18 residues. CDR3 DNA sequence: TGCGCCAGCAGCTCTCGGGGACTAGCGGGAGGGTCCTACAATGAGCAGTTCTTC. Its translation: CASSSRGLAGGSYNEQFF.

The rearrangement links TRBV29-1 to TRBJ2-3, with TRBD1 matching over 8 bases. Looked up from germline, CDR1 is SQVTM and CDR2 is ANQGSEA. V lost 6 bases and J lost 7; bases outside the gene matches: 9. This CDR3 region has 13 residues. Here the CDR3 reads CSVGGQGLYTQYF. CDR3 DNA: TGCAGCGTAGGAGGACAGGGCCTTTATACGCAGTATTTT.